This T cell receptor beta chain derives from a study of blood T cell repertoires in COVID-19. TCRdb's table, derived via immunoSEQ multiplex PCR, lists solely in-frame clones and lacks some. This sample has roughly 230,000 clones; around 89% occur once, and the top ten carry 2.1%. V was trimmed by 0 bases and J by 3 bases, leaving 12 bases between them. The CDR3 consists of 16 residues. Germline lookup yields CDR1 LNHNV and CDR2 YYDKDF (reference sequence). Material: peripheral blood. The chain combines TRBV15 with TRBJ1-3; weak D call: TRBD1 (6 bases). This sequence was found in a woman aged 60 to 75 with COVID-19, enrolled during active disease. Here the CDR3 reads CATSRDAGQFGNTIYF. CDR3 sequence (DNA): TGTGCCACCAGCAGAGATGCAGGACAGTTTGGAAACACCATATATTTT.